The sequence of this T cell receptor (beta chain) was determined in a study of blood T cell repertoires in COVID-19. Authors' analysis steps: Amplification of reference gene primers provided the estimated nucleated cell counts. The repertoire was sequenced with immunoSEQ multiplex PCR; TCRdb's copy has only in-frame clones and lacks some. Clone size and V and J calls were adopted from that table, with D and trimming inferred from the DNA. This table holds roughly 220,000 clones, about nine tenths found once. From germline, CDR1 is WNHNN and CDR2 SYGVQD (reference sequence). Between the trimmed V and J ends, which lost 8 bases and 0 bases, there was a span of 11 bases. The length of the CDR3 is 14 residues.

This chain links TRBV10-1 with TRBJ2-4; perhaps TRBD1 as D (6 bases). Sequenced sample: peripheral blood. The clonotype was recovered from an elderly man with acute or convalescent COVID-19. Here the CDR3 reads CASHKGVAKNIQYF. The CDR3 region has the DNA TGCGCCAGCCACAAGGGGGTAGCCAAAAACATTCAGTACTTC.